This T cell receptor beta chain came from a study of vaccination and CD4 T cells after COVID-19. On this clonotype: Its antigen is still unknown.

Treatment given: roughly 10-day PBMC culture with coronavirus spike peptide pools or control peptides (ViraFEST assay). Researchers reported culturing roughly 2 million PBMCs per well with approximately 10 IU/ml IL-2 and about 9 ug/ml peptide pools. With the Oncomine TCR Beta short-read assay, DNA from cultured CD4+ T cells was sequenced. Using its own MiXCR run on the PCR reads, TCRdb lists one record per CDR3 protein. The sample includes roughly 16,000 distinct CDR3 sequences, approximately 27% of them seen just once. Study-wide findings and caveats: From a median of roughly 20 to 40, SARS-CoV-2-reactive clonotypes increased, though not significantly.

This clonotype was sampled from a human donor with COVID-19. Sequencing was carried out using cultured CD4+ T cells from blood.

CDR3 protein: CASSLEGQGMNTEAFF. The CDR3 DNA is TGTGCCAGCAGCTTGGAAGGACAGGGGATGAACACTGAAGCTTTCTTT. The chain employs TRBV5-4 and TRBJ1-1, with 9 bases that match TRBD1. There are 16 residues in the CDR3. Trimming removed 0 bases from V and 0 bases from J; junction bases left unmatched: 3. CDR1 SGHNT and CDR2 YYREEE come from the germline V gene (reference sequence). Full variable domain (missing parts from reference TRBV5-4 and TRBJ1-1): ETGVTQSPTHLIKTRGQQVTLRCSSQSGHNTVSWYQQALGQGPQFIFQYYREEENGRGNFPPRFSGLQFPNYSSELNVNALELDDSALYLCASSLEGQGMNTEAFFGQGTRLTVV.